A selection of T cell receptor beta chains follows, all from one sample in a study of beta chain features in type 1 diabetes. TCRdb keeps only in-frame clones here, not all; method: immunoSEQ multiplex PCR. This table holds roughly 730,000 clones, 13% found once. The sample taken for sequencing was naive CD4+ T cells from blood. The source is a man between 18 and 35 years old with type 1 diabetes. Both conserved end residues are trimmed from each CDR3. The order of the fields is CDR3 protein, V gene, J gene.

ASSLARGHYGYT,TRBV5-1,TRBJ1-2
ASSLGTTNEKLF,TRBV5-1,TRBJ1-4
ASSQETQY,TRBV7-8,TRBJ2-5
ASSPRGGDGYGYT,TRBV9,TRBJ1-2
SASTGAGDTEAF,TRBV29-1,TRBJ1-1
SVQRGGTDTQY,TRBV29-1,TRBJ2-3
ASSGQGALNSPLH,TRBV2,TRBJ1-6
ASSYESGGIHNEQF,TRBV6-5,TRBJ2-1
ASSQDRNTEAF,TRBV4-1,TRBJ1-1
ASSRSEQGFGYT,TRBV14,TRBJ1-2
AISDGQGAHQPQH,TRBV10-3,TRBJ1-5
ASSWTGEYNEQF,TRBV9,TRBJ2-1
ASSPDGGNTDTQY,TRBV6-5,TRBJ2-3
ASSISHLSSYEQY,TRBV19,TRBJ2-7
ASSRKDKGSNQPQH,TRBV23-1,TRBJ1-5
ASSRTGFLDEQF,TRBV6-1,TRBJ2-1
ASRSDSGGGTQY,TRBV7-2,TRBJ2-5
ASSLGGWDTDTQY,TRBV11-2,TRBJ2-3
ASSAIADEQF,TRBV11-2,TRBJ2-1
ASSLKTSGGFSEQF,TRBV5-4,TRBJ2-1
ASHGALSPDTQY,TRBV6-1,TRBJ2-3
ASNALAGLQETQY,TRBV6-1,TRBJ2-5
ASSTPGPLTQY,TRBV2,TRBJ2-5
SVEGAYEKLF,TRBV29-1,TRBJ1-4
ASSLGGPYYGYT,TRBV5-1,TRBJ1-2
ASSLDGSQPQH,TRBV7-9,TRBJ1-5
ASSLMEGMGNIQY,TRBV5-1,TRBJ2-4
ASSQLSATQY,TRBV14,TRBJ2-3
ASKLGQGGYT,TRBV25-1,TRBJ1-2
ASSPPGLVADTQY,TRBV7-8,TRBJ2-3
ASSTTGNQETQY,TRBV18,TRBJ2-5
AWSLRWGYT,TRBV30,TRBJ1-2
ASKEARSTDTQY,TRBV2,TRBJ2-3
ASSLQLADTQY,TRBV7-7,TRBJ2-3
AISVGTTNTGELF,TRBV10-3,TRBJ2-2